These 5 T cell receptor beta chains were all obtained from the same sample, sequenced in a study of cytomegalovirus exposure and HLA in healthy donors (dated by TCRdb to about 2017). The library relied on the immunoSEQ multiplex PCR assay. For the multiplex PCR, a mixture combining 60 forward primers for TCR Vbeta segments and 13 reverse primers for TCR Jbeta segments was used. TCRdb holds this immuneACCESS table with in-frame rearrangements only. Some clones are missing; in checked studies, unresolved V genes explain under half, and the rest has no known cause. The sample table shows about 96,000 clones, and about 70% are seen once. In total, the top ten clones hold under 3% of the sample. The material sequenced was PBMCs. These receptors all come from a female donor in good health and CMV-seropositive.

This clone occurred once. This chain uses TRBV13 with TRBJ2-1; TRBD2 matches at 7 bases. In germline, CDR1 is PRHDT, CDR2 FYEKMQ (reference sequence). This CDR3 has 16 residues. J was trimmed by 7 bases and V by 4 bases; bases with no gene match: 13. The CDR3 protein is CASSSQTSRAWNEQFF. As DNA, the CDR3 is TGTGCCAGCAGCTCCCAGACTAGCCGGGCATGGAATGAGCAGTTCTTC.

The chain uses TRBV5-4 and TRBJ2-7; perhaps TRBD2 as D (6 bases). Germline V gene lookup returns CDR1 SGHNT and CDR2 YYREEE (reference sequence). The CDR3 runs to 14 residues. Deletions cut 4 bases from V and 0 bases from J, with 11 bases between. CDR3 in DNA: TGTGCCAGCAGCCTCGGAGGGCTCTCCTACGAGCAGTACTTC. Translated: CASSLGGLSYEQYF.

This clone has a handful of counts. The V call is TRBV5-1, the J call TRBJ2-2; no clear D gene. Germline CDR1 and CDR2: SGHRS and YFSETQ. Trimming removed 1 base at V and 5 bases at J, with 9 bases between. The CDR3 has 14 residues. Here the CDR3 DNA reads TGCGCCAGCAGCTTGTTAGTAGAGACCGGGGAGCTGTTTTTT. Its protein is CASSLLVETGELFF.

V usage is TRBV25-1 and J usage is TRBJ2-7; 10 bases are a match to TRBD2. The V gene's germline CDR1 is MGHDK and CDR2 SYGVNS. Unmatched junction bases numbered 4, after V lost 3 bases and J lost 2 bases. The length of the CDR3 is 15 residues. DNA for the CDR3: TGTGCCAGCAGTGAGGGACTAGCGCGGACCTACGAGCAGTACTTC. Its translation: CASSEGLARTYEQYF.

V gene TRBV19 combines with J gene TRBJ1-2, with TRBD1 identical over 9 bases. In germline, CDR1 is LNHDA, CDR2 SQIVND (reference sequence). This CDR3 has 13 amino acids. V gave up 4 bases and J gave up 8 bases; unmatched junction bases: 5. The CDR3 nucleotides read TGTGCCAGTAGTACGGGACAGGGAGGAGGCTACACCTTC. Translated, it gives CASSTGQGGGYTF. Combining the CDR3 with reference TRBV19 and TRBJ1-2 gives the whole variable domain DGGITQSPKYLFRKEGQNVTLSCEQNLNHDAMYWYRQDPGQGLRLIYYSQIVNDFQKGDIAEGYSVSREKKESFPLTVTSAQKNPTAFYLCASSTGQGGGYTFGSGTRLTVV.